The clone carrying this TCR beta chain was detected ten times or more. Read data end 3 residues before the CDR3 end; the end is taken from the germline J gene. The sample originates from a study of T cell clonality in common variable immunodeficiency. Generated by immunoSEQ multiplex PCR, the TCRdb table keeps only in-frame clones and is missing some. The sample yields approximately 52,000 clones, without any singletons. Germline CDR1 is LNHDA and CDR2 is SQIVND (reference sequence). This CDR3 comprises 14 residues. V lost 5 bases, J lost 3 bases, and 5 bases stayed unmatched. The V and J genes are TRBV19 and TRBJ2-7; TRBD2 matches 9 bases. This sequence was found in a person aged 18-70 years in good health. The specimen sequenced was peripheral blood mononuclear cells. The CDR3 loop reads CASSLLAGYYEQYF. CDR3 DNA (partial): TGTGCCAGTAGTCTCCTAGCGGGATACTACGAG.